The next 30 T cell receptor beta chains were all read from a single sample in a study of T cell responses to AZD1222 COVID-19 vaccine. Generated by immunoSEQ multiplex PCR, the TCRdb table keeps only in-frame clones and is missing some. The table lists around 120,000 clones, 65% to 90% of them singletons. Sequences were derived from peripheral blood, sampled 28 days after the second AZD1222 dose. All receptors derive from an adult who received the AZD1222 COVID-19 vaccine.

The chain recombines TRBV11-2 with TRBJ2-7; D remains unclear. Trimming pared 0 bases from V and 6 bases from J, leaving 12 bases between. Germline V gene sequence: CDR1 SGHAT, CDR2 FQNNGV. The CDR3 sequence is 14 residues long. This CDR3 reads CASSLDQKTGEQYF. CDR3 nucleotide sequence: TGTGCCAGCAGCTTAGATCAGAAGACGGGCGAGCAGTACTTC. Supplemented by reference TRBV11-2 and TRBJ2-7, the full variable domain reads EAGVAQSPRYKIIEKRQSVAFWCNPISGHATLYWYQQILGQGPKLLIQFQNNGVVDDSQLPKDRFSAERLKGVDSTLKIQPAKLEDSAVYLCASSLDQKTGEQYFGPGTRLTVT.

This chain connects TRBV28 to TRBJ1-3; maybe TRBD1 (6 bases). The CDR3 length is 16 residues. Trimming pared 3 bases from V and 0 bases from J, leaving 12 bases between. Germline CDR1 and CDR2: MDHEN and SYDVKM. For the CDR3, the DNA is TGTGCCAGCAGTTTCTCTAGGGGGGGCTCTGGAAACACCATATATTTT. Translation: CASSFSRGGSGNTIYF.

This clone was seen only once. The rearrangement uses TRBV7-2 and TRBJ1-5; TRBD1 matches at 8 bases. The CDR3 has 15 amino acids. V lost 5 bases to trimming and J lost 4 bases; unmatched junction nucleotides: 7. The germline CDR1 and CDR2 sequences are SGHTA and FQGNSA. CDR3 nucleotides: TGTGCCAGCAGCCCTGCCCGGACAGGGAATCAGCCCCAGCATTTT. Protein: CASSPARTGNQPQHF.

The rearrangement joins TRBV19 to TRBJ2-2; D is unclear. In germline, CDR1 is LNHDA, CDR2 SQIVND (reference sequence). V lost 5 bases and J 7 bases, leaving 8 bases between the germline ends. This CDR3 contains 12 residues. CDR3 loop: CASSPRRGELFF. Here the CDR3 DNA reads TGTGCCAGTAGTCCCAGACGCGGGGAGCTGTTTTTT.

This clone was recorded only once. The chain links TRBV27 to TRBJ2-7, with TRBD1 as a possible D gene (5 bases). This CDR3 is 15 amino acids long. V shed 7 bases and J shed 3 bases, with 19 bases lying between them. Germline CDR1 is MNHEY and CDR2 is SMNVEV (reference sequence). CDR3 DNA: TGTGCCAGCAACCCCCTGGGTCAGGGCCACTACGAGCAGTACTTC. Translated, it gives CASNPLGQGHYEQYF.

The rearrangement uses TRBV14 and TRBJ1-2; TRBD1 matches 9 bases. This CDR3 has 14 residues. CDR1 and CDR2 from the germline V gene are SGHDN and FVKESK. After removal of 4 bases from V and 4 bases from J, the junction contained 4 bases not matched to a gene. The CDR3 DNA reads as TGTGCCAGCAGCCCTGGGACAGGGCGCTATGGCTACACCTTC. Encoded protein: CASSPGTGRYGYTF.

This rearrangement joins TRBV27 to TRBJ1-5, with D maybe TRBD1 (5 bases). The CDR3 is 14 residues long. The V and J ends lost 6 bases and 3 bases respectively, with 12 bases between them. Germline V gene data show CDR1 as MNHEY and CDR2 as SMNVEV (reference sequence). The CDR3 DNA reads TGTGCCAGCAGCGTTTCAGGGATCAATCAGCCCCAGCATTTT. Its translation: CASSVSGINQPQHF.

The chain combines TRBV7-2 with TRBJ1-5, with D perhaps matching TRBD1 (6 bases). V shed 3 bases and J shed 4 bases, with 13 bases lying between them. Germline CDR1 reads SGHTA; CDR2 reads FQGNSA. This CDR3 has 15 amino acids. DNA of the CDR3: TGTGCCAGCAGCTTCTGGGGTACAGGGAATCAGCCCCAGCATTTT. It is translated as CASSFWGTGNQPQHF.

The chain combines TRBV14 with TRBJ1-3, with D unresolved. V gave up 0 bases and J gave up 0 bases, with 6 bases separating them. The CDR3 loop spans 15 amino acids. Germline CDR1 and CDR2: SGHDN and FVKESK. CDR3 sequence reads: CASSQDHGSGNTIYF. The CDR3 coding sequence is TGTGCCAGCAGCCAAGACCACGGCTCTGGAAACACCATATATTTT.

The V gene is TRBV27, the J gene TRBJ2-5; D not certain. Germline V gives CDR1 MNHEY, CDR2 SMNVEV (reference sequence). Trimming left V 3 bases short and J 4 bases short, with 6 bases between. There are 12 residues in the CDR3. Here the CDR3 DNA reads TGTGCCAGCAGTTTTCGTAGAGAGACCCAGTACTTC. Translation gives CASSFRRETQYF.

This rearrangement joins TRBV27 to TRBJ1-2; D might be TRBD1 (6 bases). This CDR3 comprises 12 residues. The germline V gene encodes CDR1 MNHEY and CDR2 SMNVEV (reference sequence). V shed 6 bases and J shed 5 bases, with 10 bases lying between them. The CDR3 nucleotides read TGTGCCAGCAGAGGCAGGGGTTATGGCTACACCTTC. Protein sequence: CASRGRGYGYTF.

The CDR3 reads CASKTEGPAYEQYF. The CDR3 DNA sequence: TGCGCCAGCAAAACAGAGGGGCCGGCCTACGAGCAGTACTTC. The genes are TRBV5-1 and TRBJ2-7, with D perhaps being TRBD1 or TRBD2 (5 bases each). Looked up from germline, CDR1 is SGHRS and CDR2 is YFSETQ. Deletions cut 6 bases from V and 2 bases from J, with 15 bases between. The length of the CDR3 is 14 residues.

The chain employs TRBV16 and TRBJ2-2; TRBD2 is a possible D gene (5 bases). The CDR3 sequence is 14 residues long. Trimming removed 3 bases at V and 3 bases at J, with 8 bases between. Germline CDR1 is KGHSY and CDR2 is FQNENV. CDR3 bases: TGTGCCAGCAGCCATTCCGGGGACACCGGGGAGCTGTTTTTT. It encodes CASSHSGDTGELFF.

The chain links TRBV3-1 (or the pseudogene TRBV3-2) to TRBJ1-4; no definite D call. Germline CDR1 LGHDT, CDR2 YNNKEL (reference sequence). Deletions cut 6 bases from V and 0 bases from J, with 8 bases between. CDR3 length: 14 residues. CDR3 in amino acids: CASSPQATNEKLFF. The DNA of the CDR3 is TGTGCCAGCAGTCCCCAGGCAACTAATGAAAAACTGTTTTTT.

This clone was detected only once. This rearrangement joins TRBV3-1 (or the pseudogene TRBV3-2) to TRBJ1-2; D gene unclear. The CDR3 totals 13 residues. Looked up from germline, CDR1 is LGHDT and CDR2 is YNNKEL (reference sequence). Deletions cut 3 bases from V and 8 bases from J, with 13 bases between. The CDR3 DNA is TGTGCCAGCAGCCATCGTGAATCCCAGGGCTACACCTTC. This encodes CASSHRESQGYTF.

V gene TRBV7-9 combines with J gene TRBJ1-4; TRBD1 is a possible D gene (5 bases). The germline gives CDR1 SEHNR, CDR2 FQNEAQ (reference sequence). CDR3 length: 14 amino acids. Between the trimmed V and J ends, which lost 5 bases and 7 bases, there was a span of 14 bases. CDR3 bases: TGTGCCAGCAGCCTTCGAACTGGGGGTGAAAAACTGTTTTTT. Protein sequence: CASSLRTGGEKLFF.

The chain links TRBV7-2 to TRBJ2-5; no definite D call. Germline CDR1 SGHTA, CDR2 FQGNSA. V was clipped by 5 bases and J by 5 bases, with 15 bases between them. CDR3 length equals 14 residues. The CDR3: CASSPFGAKETQYF. CDR3 sequence (DNA): TGTGCCAGCAGCCCCTTTGGAGCGAAGGAGACCCAGTACTTC.

V gene TRBV7-8 combines with J gene TRBJ1-1; D might be TRBD1 (5 bases). Germline V lookup: CDR1 SGHVS, CDR2 FQNEAQ. Trimming cost V 4 bases and J 5 bases, with 8 bases left between them. The CDR3 spans 12 residues. The CDR3 DNA follows: TGTGCCAGCAGCTGGGGGGGGACTGAAGCTTTCTTT. Its translation: CASSWGGTEAFF.

The V call is TRBV28, the J call TRBJ1-3; 12 bases are a match to TRBD1. Germline CDR1 reads MDHEN; CDR2 reads SYDVKM. The junction had 7 bases not matched to a gene; V was cut back by 5 bases and J by 8 bases. The CDR3 contains 15 residues. CDR3 sequence reads: CASSLGTGGWDTIYF. CDR3 nucleotide sequence: TGTGCCAGCAGTCTAGGGACAGGGGGCTGGGACACCATATATTTT.

The chain links TRBV14 to TRBJ2-7; D may be TRBD1 or TRBD2 (5 bases each). Germline V gene lookup returns CDR1 SGHDN and CDR2 FVKESK. V lost 0 bases and J 3 bases, leaving 12 bases between the germline ends. The CDR3 runs 15 residues. The CDR3: CASSQERGWDYEQYF. The CDR3 DNA reads as TGTGCCAGCAGCCAAGAGAGGGGTTGGGACTACGAGCAGTACTTC.

The V and J genes are TRBV6-5 and TRBJ2-1; TRBD1 is a possible D gene (6 bases). The germline V and J ends were trimmed by 2 bases and 4 bases, with 9 bases remaining between them. This CDR3 is 14 amino acids long. Germline values: CDR1 MNHEY, CDR2 SVGAGI. CDR3 region: CASSYGQGYNEQFF. CDR3 DNA sequence: TGTGCCAGCAGTTACGGGCAGGGGTACAATGAGCAGTTCTTC.

This clone was observed a single time. V gene TRBV5-1 combines with J gene TRBJ1-5, with D hard to call. Germline values: CDR1 SGHRS, CDR2 YFSETQ. Trimming took 4 bases from V and 2 from J, leaving 10 bases between them. This CDR3 has 14 residues. The CDR3, as DNA: TGCGCCAGCAGCCCCGGGGTCGGCAATCAGCCCCAGCATTTT. Amino acid sequence: CASSPGVGNQPQHF. Variable domain in full (rest from reference TRBV5-1 and TRBJ1-5): KAGVTQTPRYLIKTRGQQVTLSCSPISGHRSVSWYQQTPGQGLQFLFEYFSETQRNKGNFPGRFSGRQFSNSRSEMNVSTLELGDSALYLCASSPGVGNQPQHFGDGTRLSIL.

This clone was seen just once. The chain couples TRBV4-1 to TRBJ1-2; possibly TRBD1 for D (6 bases). The CDR3 is 14 amino acids. Per germline, CDR1 MGHRA and CDR2 YSYEKL. V lost 5 bases to trimming and J lost 7 bases, with 17 bases between them. CDR3 nucleotide sequence: TGCGCCAGCAGCTACTACAGGGAAGGGGCTGGCTACACCTTC. As protein: CASSYYREGAGYTF.

This CDR3 reads CASSLDRGYGYTF. CDR3 bases: TGTGCCAGCAGCTTAGATAGAGGGTATGGCTACACCTTC. The chain links TRBV7-8 to TRBJ1-2; no clear D. Trimming left V 1 base short and J 5 bases short, with 8 bases between. Germline CDR1 reads SGHVS; CDR2 reads FQNEAQ. CDR3 length equals 13 residues. Looking up the rest from reference TRBV7-8 and TRBJ1-2 gives the full variable domain: GAGVSQSPRYKVAKRGQDVALRCDPISGHVSLFWYQQALGQGPEFLTYFQNEAQLDKSGLPSDRFFAERPEGSVSTLKIQRTQQEDSAVYLCASSLDRGYGYTFGSGTRLTVV.

The gene calls are TRBV7-8 and TRBJ2-5; perhaps D is TRBD1 or TRBD2 (6 bases each). Trimming took 5 bases from V and 4 from J, leaving 17 bases between them. Looked up from germline, CDR1 is SGHVS and CDR2 is FQNEAQ. The CDR3 sequence is 15 residues long. CDR3 sequence: CASSPLRGRGETQYF. The CDR3, as DNA: TGTGCCAGCAGCCCCCTCCGGGGGCGCGGAGAGACCCAGTACTTC.

This sequence joins TRBV5-1 and TRBJ2-5; 8 bases are a match to TRBD1. The length of the CDR3 is 14 residues. Germline V gene sequence: CDR1 SGHRS, CDR2 YFSETQ. With V trimmed by 2 bases and J by 4 bases, 4 bases remained unmatched. The CDR3 DNA reads as TGCGCCAGCAGCTTAGTTACAGGGGGAGAGACCCAGTACTTC. It yields the protein CASSLVTGGETQYF.

The CDR3 DNA is TGTGCCAGCAGTGAACGTATTTTTTCTGAAGCTTTCTTT. Its translation is CASSERIFSEAFF. V is TRBV25-1 and J is TRBJ1-1; D is unresolved. This CDR3 spans 13 amino acids. CDR1 and CDR2 from the germline V gene are MGHDK and SYGVNS. Trimming removed 2 bases at V and 6 bases at J, with 10 bases between.

J is TRBJ1-1 and V is TRBV14; a weak D match, TRBD1 (6 bases). Trimming pared 8 bases from V and 0 bases from J, leaving 19 bases between. Germline assignment: CDR1 SGHDN and CDR2 FVKESK. This CDR3 spans 16 amino acids. The DNA for the CDR3 is TGTGCCAGCCAACAGGTGTGGGGGCCGATGAACACTGAAGCTTTCTTT. Its translation is CASQQVWGPMNTEAFF.

A few counts support this clone. The chain is built from TRBV7-9 and TRBJ1-1, with D uncertain. Trimming took off 5 bases at V and 3 bases at J, with 7 bases between the two ends. This CDR3 has 12 residues. CDR1 and CDR2 from the germline V gene are SEHNR and FQNEAQ (reference sequence). CDR3 amino acids: CASSPSYTEAFF. In DNA, the CDR3 is TGTGCCAGCAGCCCTTCTTACACTGAAGCTTTCTTT.

This chain uses TRBV7-9 with TRBJ1-1, with TRBD1 matching over 7 bases. This CDR3 has 12 amino acids. The germline V gene has CDR1 SEHNR and CDR2 FQNEAQ (reference sequence). The J segment lost 6 bases and the V segment lost 5 bases, leaving 3 bases of the junction unmatched. The CDR3 DNA follows: TGTGCCAGCAGCGAGACAGGGCCTGAAGCTTTCTTT. It translates to CASSETGPEAFF.